The following is a T cell receptor beta chain sequence with its context. TCRdb keeps only in-frame clones here, not all; method: immunoSEQ multiplex PCR. The sample lists around 270,000 clones; 75% to 90% were seen once. The source of the sample is a study of blood T cell repertoires in COVID-19. This CDR3 has 15 residues. The germline CDR1 and CDR2 sequences are MGHRA and YSYEKL. V was cut by 6 bases and J by 4 bases, with 16 bases left in between. The chain uses TRBV4-1 and TRBJ1-5; possibly TRBD1 for D (6 bases). This TCR derives from a woman aged 40 to 50 who had been exposed to COVID-19. The specimen sequenced was PBMCs or T cells enriched from blood (not recorded which). CDR3 loop: CASSLNDGQNQPQHF. The CDR3 DNA is TGCGCCAGCAGTCTTAACGACGGACAGAATCAGCCCCAGCATTTT.